This T cell receptor (beta chain) comes out of a study of cytomegalovirus exposure and HLA in healthy donors (TCRdb year 2017). For context, the study as a whole: A later analysis indicated that the 120 or so validation repertoires were generated on the platform also employed for the 700 or so repertoires of the first cohort. The study aimed to test whether signatures of past pathogen exposure could be identified by cataloging public T cell receptors. Besides the first cohort of around 670 subjects, a separate validation cohort made up of over 95 different subjects was used. To predict cytomegalovirus infection status, the study brought together high-throughput TCR immunosequencing, statistical association of individual TCRs with disease status, and machine learning. Points the paper makes about the study in general: In vitro tests confirmed that a few of the cytomegalovirus-associated TCR beta chains recognize cytomegalovirus antigens. In a later analysis, TCRs clustered in the first cohort were found to also tend to co-occur in the 110 or so validation repertoires, with 85% to 95% of cluster scores above 0. Across donors, most TCR sequences were observed very rarely, whereas some public TCRs were present in many individuals. It was suggested by the authors that the approach could potentially be generalized to other disease states and immunological phenotypes. The study listed 150 to 200 TCR beta chains as associated with cytomegalovirus. A later analysis lacked HLA typing for the validation cohort, so it scored co-occurrence in that cohort across all 110 or so repertoires. In both the original and validation cohorts, the classifier was reported to diagnose cytomegalovirus status with high specificity and sensitivity.

The protocol used for the library was the immunoSEQ multiplex PCR assay. Processing in the source paper ran as follows. A statistical classification framework was built for diagnosing cytomegalovirus status from the catalog of TCR beta chain sequences. Drawn from immuneACCESS, this table holds only the in-frame rearrangements with V and J called that TCRdb kept. Clones are partly lost; checked studies trace under half to an unresolved V gene and leave the rest unexplained. V, J and clone size are taken as reported in that table, and D and trimming were inferred from the DNA itself. This sample gives fewer than 400,000 clones in total; approximately 90% of them show up just once. Approximately 0.84% of the sample is held by the ten biggest clonotypes. Looking up the germline V gene yields CDR1 MGHRA and CDR2 YSYEKL. The V end gives up 0 bases and the J end 6 bases, leaving 14 bases in the junction not matched to a gene. The CDR3 holds 18 amino acids from the cysteine to the phenylalanine. Solely the CDR3 DNA is kept, with 54 bases framed from the first base.

This clone was observed a single time. No cognate antigen has been identified for it. The sample holds no much larger clone one base away, and base qualities are not on file. The donors were included in the validation cohort of roughly 120 subjects, a group kept apart from the approximately 700-subject first cohort. Sample: PBMCs. The source is a young woman in good health and CMV-seronegative. The V and J segments used are TRBV4-1 and TRBJ2-1; 7 central nucleotides agree with TRBD2. The nucleotides are TGCGCCAGCAGCCAAGAGCCCCCAGCCATCCTAGCGGCCAATGAGCAGTTCTTC. Its translation reads: CASSQEPPAILAANEQFF.